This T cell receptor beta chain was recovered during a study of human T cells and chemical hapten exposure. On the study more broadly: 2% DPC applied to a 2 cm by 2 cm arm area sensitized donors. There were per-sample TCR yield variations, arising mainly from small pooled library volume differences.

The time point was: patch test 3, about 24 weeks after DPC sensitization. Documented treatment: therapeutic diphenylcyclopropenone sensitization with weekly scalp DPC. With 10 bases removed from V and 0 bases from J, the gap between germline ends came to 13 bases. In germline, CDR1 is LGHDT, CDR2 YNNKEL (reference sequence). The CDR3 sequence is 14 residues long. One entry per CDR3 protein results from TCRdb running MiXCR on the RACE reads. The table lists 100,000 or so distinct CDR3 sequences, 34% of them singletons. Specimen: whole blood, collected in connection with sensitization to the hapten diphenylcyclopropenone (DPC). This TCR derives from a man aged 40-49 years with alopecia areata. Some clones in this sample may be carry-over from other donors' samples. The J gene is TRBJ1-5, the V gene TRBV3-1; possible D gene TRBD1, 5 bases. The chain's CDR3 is CATQDKYSNQPQHF. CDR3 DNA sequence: TGTGCCACCCAGGACAAATATAGCAATCAGCCCCAGCATTTT.